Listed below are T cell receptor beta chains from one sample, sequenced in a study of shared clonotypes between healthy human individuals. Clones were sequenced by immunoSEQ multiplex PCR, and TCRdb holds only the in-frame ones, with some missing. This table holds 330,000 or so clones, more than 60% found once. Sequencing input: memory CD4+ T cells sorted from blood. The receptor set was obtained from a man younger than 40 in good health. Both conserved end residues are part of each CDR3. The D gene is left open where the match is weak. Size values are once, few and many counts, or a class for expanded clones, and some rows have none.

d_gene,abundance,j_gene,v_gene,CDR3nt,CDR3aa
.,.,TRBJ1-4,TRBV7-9,TGTGCCAGCAGCTTAGAGGGGGCAACTAATGAAAAACTGTTTTTT,CASSLEGATNEKLFF
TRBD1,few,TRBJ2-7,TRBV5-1,TGCGCCAGCAGCTTGGAGGGACAGGGGGCCTACGAGCAGTACTTC,CASSLEGQGAYEQYF
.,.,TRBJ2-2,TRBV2,TGTGCCAGCAGTTACACCGGGACCGGCCCGAACACCGGGGAGCTGTTTTTT,CASSYTGTGPNTGELFF
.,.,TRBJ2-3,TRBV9,TGTGCCAGCAGCCCGAGGTCGGGATACCCTACGCAGTATTTT,CASSPRSGYPTQYF
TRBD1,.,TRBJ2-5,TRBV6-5,TGTGCCAGCAGCCGGGACAGGGGAAGGCAAGAGACCCAGTACTTC,CASSRDRGRQETQYF
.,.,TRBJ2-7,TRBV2,TGTGCCAGCAGTATAGGGGCAGCGTACGAGCAGTACTTC,CASSIGAAYEQYF
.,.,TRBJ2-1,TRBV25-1,TGTGCCAGCAGTGAATATGGCTCTAGTTTCAACAATGAGCAGTTCTTC,CASSEYGSSFNNEQFF
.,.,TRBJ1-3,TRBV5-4,TGTGCCAGCAGCTTAATAGGGCACCTTGGGAACACCATATATTTT,CASSLIGHLGNTIYF
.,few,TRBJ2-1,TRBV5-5,TGTGCCAGCAGCCCAGGACTGAGGAATAGTAACAATGAGCAGTTCTTC,CASSPGLRNSNNEQFF
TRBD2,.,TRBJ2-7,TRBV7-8,TGTGCCAGCAGCTTATGGTCGGGAGGGACTGTCCACGAGCAGTACTTC,CASSLWSGGTVHEQYF
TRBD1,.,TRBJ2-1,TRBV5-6,TGTGCCAGCGAAGGGACAGGGAGGAATGAGCAGTTCTTC,CASEGTGRNEQFF
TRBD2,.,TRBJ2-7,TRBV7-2,TGTGCCAGCAGCCGGACTAGCACCTACGAGCAGTACTTC,CASSRTSTYEQYF
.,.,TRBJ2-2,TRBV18,TGTGCCAGCTCACTGAAGGGAGTTAACACCGGGGAGCTGTTTTTT,CASSLKGVNTGELFF
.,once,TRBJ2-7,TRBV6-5,TGTGCCAGCAGTTTTAAACCGGGACTCGGGTTGGGGGAGCAGTACTTC,CASSFKPGLGLGEQYF
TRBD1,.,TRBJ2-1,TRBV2,TGTGCCAGCAATCTACAGGGGCCTGAGCAGTTCTTC,CASNLQGPEQFF
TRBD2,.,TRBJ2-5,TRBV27,TGTGCCAGCAGTTTTCGAAGTGTTGGGGCGGGAGGGACCCAGTACTTC,CASSFRSVGAGGTQYF
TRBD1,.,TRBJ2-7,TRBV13,TGTGCCAGCAGCTTGGGGGACAGGAGCTCCTACGAGCAGTACTTC,CASSLGDRSSYEQYF
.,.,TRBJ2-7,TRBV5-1,TGCGCCAGCAGCGAAACAGGGCGTGTTTACGAGCAGTACTTC,CASSETGRVYEQYF
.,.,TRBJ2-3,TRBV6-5,TGTGCCAGCAGTTATATAGGAGCGGACACAGATACGCAGTATTTT,CASSYIGADTDTQYF
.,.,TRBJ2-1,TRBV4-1,TGCGCCAGCGGTCAGCTGGGGACGTCCTACAATGAGCAGTTCTTC,CASGQLGTSYNEQFF
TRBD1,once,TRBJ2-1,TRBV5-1,TGCGCCAGCAGCCCATTGGACAGGGGGCTCGCTGAGCAGTTCTTC,CASSPLDRGLAEQFF
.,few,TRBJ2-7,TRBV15,TGTGCCACCAGCAGACCCAACCACCAAGCCGAGCAGTACTTC,CATSRPNHQAEQYF
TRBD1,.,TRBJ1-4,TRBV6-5,TGTGCCAGCAGACGACAGGGGGGGAATGAAAAACTGTTTTTT,CASRRQGGNEKLFF
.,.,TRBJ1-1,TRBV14,TGTGCCAGCAGCCAGTCGCGGAACACTGAAGCTTTCTTT,CASSQSRNTEAFF
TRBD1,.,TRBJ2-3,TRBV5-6,TGTGCCAGCAGCTTGGGCATGCAAGGGACAGGGGATACGCAGTATTTT,CASSLGMQGTGDTQYF